This T cell receptor beta chain was sequenced during a study of human T cells and chemical hapten exposure. General observations from the study: Expanded TCR counts at PT1 went up together with patch test score, a positive correlation.

TCRdb reprocessed the RACE reads with MiXCR, giving one entry per CDR3 protein. The sample yields roughly 200,000 distinct CDR3 sequences, 20% to 25% seen once. A note on this clonotype: Its antigen is unknown.

Trimming took off 6 bases at V and 4 bases at J, with 16 bases between the two ends. The CDR3 sequence is 16 residues long. Germline CDR1 is MNHEY and CDR2 is SVGAGI. Time point meaning: patch test 3, about 24 weeks after DPC sensitization. This sample's treatment: therapeutic diphenylcyclopropenone sensitization with weekly scalp DPC. The sample consisted of whole blood, taken in connection with sensitization to the hapten diphenylcyclopropenone (DPC). The TCR comes from a middle-aged woman with alopecia areata. Some clones in this sample may be carry-over from other donors' samples. The chain uses TRBV6-5 and TRBJ2-6; TRBD1 is a possible D gene (5 bases). CDR3 loop: CASSRYKGSGANVLTF. Here the CDR3 DNA reads TGTGCCAGCAGCCGTTACAAGGGGTCCGGGGCCAACGTCCTGACTTTC.